Listed here are 16 T cell receptor beta chains from one sample, sequenced in a study of shared clonotypes between healthy human individuals. The protocol was immunoSEQ multiplex PCR, while the TCRdb copy is restricted to in-frame clones and leaves out a portion. Altogether 2,100,000 or so clones are present, 90% to 96% being singletons, with the ten largest covering approximately 0.13%. The sequenced material came from naive CD4+ T cells sorted from blood. Documented subset: CD45RA+ positively selected. The origin of the receptors is a man between 18 and 29 years old in good health.

The rearrangement joins TRBV5-8 to TRBJ1-1, with D uncertain. V dropped 4 bases and J dropped 1 base, with 5 bases sitting between them. CDR3 length: 12 amino acids. Germline assignment: CDR1 SGHTS and CDR2 YDEGEE. CDR3 in DNA: TGTGCCAGCAGCAAGACGAACACTGAAGCTTTCTTT. This encodes CASSKTNTEAFF. Looking up the rest from reference TRBV5-8 and TRBJ1-1 gives the full variable domain: EAGVTQSPTHLIKTRGQQATLRCSPISGHTSVYWYQQALGLGLQFLLWYDEGEERNRGNFPPRFSGRQFPNYSSELNVNALELEDSALYLCASSKTNTEAFFGQGTRLTVV.

Worth noting for this clone: Other DNA sequences in the same sample also yield this CDR3. The genes are TRBV30 and TRBJ2-7; tentative D call: TRBD2 (6 bases). V was trimmed by 1 base and J by 2 bases, leaving 6 bases between them. Germline CDR1 and CDR2: GTSNPN and SVGIG (reference sequence). The CDR3 length is 12 residues. The CDR3, as DNA: TGTGCCTGGAGTGCGGGGGCCTACGAGCAGTACTTC. Amino acid sequence: CAWSAGAYEQYF.

The chain joins TRBV7-9 to TRBJ1-4; D possibly corresponds to TRBD1 (5 bases). Trimming shortened V by 1 base and J by 4 bases, and 13 bases separated the two germline ends. The CDR3 length is 16 residues. Germline V gene sequence: CDR1 SEHNR, CDR2 FQNEAQ (reference sequence). CDR3 in DNA: TGTGCCAGCAGCTTAGGGGCGACAGCCAGTAATGAAAAACTGTTTTTT. Translated: CASSLGATASNEKLFF.

The chain joins TRBV2 to TRBJ1-5, with unresolved D. Deletions cut 5 bases from V and 7 bases from J, with 12 bases between. CDR1 SNHLY and CDR2 FYNNEI come from the germline V gene. CDR3 length equals 13 residues. The CDR3 spells CASSTDRAQPQHF. The CDR3 DNA reads TGTGCCAGCAGTACGGACCGGGCCCAGCCCCAGCATTTT.

This CDR3 reads CASSLEGAGNEKLFF. The CDR3 DNA sequence: TGTGCCAGCAGTTTAGAGGGGGCCGGTAATGAAAAACTGTTTTTT. The V call is TRBV28, the J call TRBJ1-4; 7 bases map to TRBD1. Trimming cost V 2 bases and J 4 bases; bases outside gene matches: 4. The germline V gene has CDR1 MDHEN and CDR2 SYDVKM. The CDR3 is 15 amino acids. Full variable domain (outside the CDR3, taken from reference TRBV28 and TRBJ1-4): DVKVTQSSRYLVKRTGEKVFLECVQDMDHENMFWYRQDPGLGLRLIYFSYDVKMKEKGDIPEGYSVSREKKERFSLILESASTNQTSMYLCASSLEGAGNEKLFFGSGTQLSVL.

This clone was observed once. One end of the junction varies from germline; a read error may be responsible. The chain joins TRBV6-5 to TRBJ2-1; 11 bases line up with TRBD2. The germline V gene has CDR1 MNHEY and CDR2 SVGAGI. The CDR3 has 14 amino acids. The CDR3 spells CASSRTSGYTEQFF. In DNA, the CDR3 is TGTGCCAGCAGTCGGACTAGCGGGTACACTGAGCAGTTCTTC.

The gene calls are TRBV9 and TRBJ2-1; D might be TRBD1 or TRBD2, each matching 7 bases. V lost 4 bases, J lost 6 bases, and 17 bases lay in between. The CDR3 loop spans 15 amino acids. Looked up from germline, CDR1 is SGDLS and CDR2 is YYNGEE. The CDR3, as DNA: TGTGCCAGCAGCCCTAGGACAGGCGGGGGCAATGAGCAGTTCTTC. Residues: CASSPRTGGGNEQFF.

In the case of this clone: Distinct nucleotide sequences in the sample also encode this CDR3. The gene calls are TRBV30 and TRBJ1-1; possible D gene TRBD1, 5 bases. From germline, CDR1 is GTSNPN and CDR2 SVGIG (reference sequence). This CDR3 is built from 14 residues. V was cut by 0 bases and J by 0 bases, with 8 bases left in between. Here the CDR3 DNA reads TGTGCCTGGAGTGTAAGGGGCATGAACACTGAAGCTTTCTTT. Residues: CAWSVRGMNTEAFF.

The chain combines TRBV15 with TRBJ1-3; 7 bases align to TRBD1. J gave up 3 bases and V 8 bases, and 4 bases lay outside the gene matches. CDR1 LNHNV and CDR2 YYDKDF come from the germline V gene (reference sequence). This CDR3 region has 13 residues. CDR3 residues: CATAGQVGNTIYF. Written as DNA, the CDR3 is TGTGCCACCGCCGGACAGGTTGGAAACACCATATATTTT.

This clone has just one count. The genes are TRBV5-6 and TRBJ1-4; D possibly corresponds to TRBD1 (5 bases). Trimming left V 3 bases short and J 2 bases short, with 11 bases between. This CDR3 spans 15 amino acids. Germline CDR1 reads SGHDT; CDR2 reads YYEEEE. The chain's CDR3 is CASSWGGATNEKLFF. The CDR3, as DNA: TGTGCCAGCAGCTGGGGGGGAGCCACTAATGAAAAACTGTTTTTT.

The chain carries TRBV15 and TRBJ1-1, with D uncertain. The CDR3 sequence is 13 residues long. The germline V gene encodes CDR1 LNHNV and CDR2 YYDKDF (reference sequence). V dropped 6 bases and J dropped 11 bases, with 19 bases sitting between them. CDR3 loop: CATSPGLNWEAFF. Here the CDR3 DNA reads TGTGCCACCAGTCCGGGCCTCAATTGGGAGGCTTTCTTT.

V gene TRBV5-6 combines with J gene TRBJ2-1; tentative D call: TRBD2 (6 bases). The V gene's germline CDR1 is SGHDT and CDR2 YYEEEE. The CDR3 contains 14 residues. The V gene lost 3 bases and the J gene lost 5 bases, with 12 bases spanning the gap. For the CDR3, the DNA is TGTGCCAGCAGCTGGGGGACTGGGAACAATGAGCAGTTCTTC. It yields the protein CASSWGTGNNEQFF.

The V and J genes are TRBV30 and TRBJ1-6, with TRBD1 as a possible D gene (5 bases). V gave up 4 bases and J gave up 7 bases, with 5 bases separating them. CDR1 GTSNPN and CDR2 SVGIG come from the germline V gene (reference sequence). This CDR3 spans 11 amino acids. DNA of the CDR3: TGTGCCTGGAAGGGGAATTCACCCCTCCACTTT. Translated, it gives CAWKGNSPLHF.

The chain links TRBV28 to TRBJ1-2; D is unresolved. CDR3 length: 14 amino acids. V dropped 2 bases and J dropped 3 bases, with 10 bases sitting between them. Germline CDR1 MDHEN, CDR2 SYDVKM. This CDR3 reads CASSLPDEYYGYTF. The CDR3, as DNA: TGTGCCAGCAGTTTACCGGACGAGTACTATGGCTACACCTTC.

This CDR3 reads CASSFPRENHNEQFF. DNA for the CDR3: TGTGCCAGCAGCTTCCCTAGGGAAAACCACAATGAGCAGTTCTTC. The chain links TRBV11-2 to TRBJ2-1, with D unclear. In germline, CDR1 is SGHAT, CDR2 FQNNGV. The CDR3 sequence is 15 residues long. The V end was cut by 3 bases, the J end by 5 bases, with 14 bases between.

The chain employs TRBV5-1 and TRBJ1-6; the D gene is possibly TRBD1 (5 bases). Trimming removed 4 bases from V and 13 bases from J, with 21 bases in between. Germline CDR1 and CDR2: SGHRS and YFSETQ. The CDR3 runs to 15 residues. This CDR3 is CASSTGVESSRPLHF. The CDR3 DNA sequence: TGCGCCAGCAGCACAGGAGTGGAGTCTAGCAGGCCCCTCCACTTT.